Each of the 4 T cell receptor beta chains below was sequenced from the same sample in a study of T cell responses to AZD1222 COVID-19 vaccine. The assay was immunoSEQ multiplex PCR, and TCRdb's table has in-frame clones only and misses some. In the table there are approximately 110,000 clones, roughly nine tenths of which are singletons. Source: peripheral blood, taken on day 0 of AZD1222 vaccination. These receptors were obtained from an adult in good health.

The CDR3 here is CASSTQAGSTDTQYF. CDR3 nucleotide sequence: TGCGCCAGCAGCACCCAAGCGGGAAGCACAGATACGCAGTATTTT. The rearrangement joins TRBV5-1 to TRBJ2-3; 7 nucleotides agree with TRBD2. The CDR3 extends over 15 amino acids. Trimming took 4 bases from V and 0 from J; bases not matched to a gene: 5. The germline V gene has CDR1 SGHRS and CDR2 YFSETQ.

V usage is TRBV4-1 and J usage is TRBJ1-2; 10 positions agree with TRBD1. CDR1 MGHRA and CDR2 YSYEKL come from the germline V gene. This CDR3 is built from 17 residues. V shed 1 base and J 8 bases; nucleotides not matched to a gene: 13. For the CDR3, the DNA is TGCGCCAGCAGCCAAGGACGCCGGGACAGGGGCCCGGGGGGCTACACCTTC. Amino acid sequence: CASSQGRRDRGPGGYTF.

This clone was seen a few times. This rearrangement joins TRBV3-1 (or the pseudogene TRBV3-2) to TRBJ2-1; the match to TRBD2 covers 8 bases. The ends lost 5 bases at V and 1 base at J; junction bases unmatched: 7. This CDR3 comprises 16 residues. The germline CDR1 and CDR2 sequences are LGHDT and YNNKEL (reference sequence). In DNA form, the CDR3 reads TGTGCCAGCAGCTTGTTCACTAGCGGATCCTACAATGAGCAGTTCTTC. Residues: CASSLFTSGSYNEQFF.

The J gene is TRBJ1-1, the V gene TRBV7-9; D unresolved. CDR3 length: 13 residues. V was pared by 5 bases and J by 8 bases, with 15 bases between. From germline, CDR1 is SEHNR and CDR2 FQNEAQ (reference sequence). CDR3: CASSAVPLREAFF. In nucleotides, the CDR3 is TGTGCCAGCAGCGCCGTCCCGCTTAGGGAAGCTTTCTTT.